Each of the 5 T cell receptor beta chains below was sequenced from the same sample in a study of cytomegalovirus exposure and HLA in healthy donors. Profiled with immunoSEQ multiplex PCR; TCRdb holds only in-frame clones, not every one. The table records roughly 220,000 clones, around four fifths of them present only once. The sample taken for sequencing was PBMCs. Source of these receptors: a woman aged 25 to 39 in good health and CMV-seropositive.

The chain is built from TRBV6-5 and TRBJ1-2; maybe TRBD1 (5 bases). The CDR3 loop spans 15 amino acids. Trimming left V 4 bases short and J 5 bases short, with 17 bases between. In germline, CDR1 is MNHEY, CDR2 SVGAGI. The CDR3 protein is CASSSMLGRRYGYTF. CDR3 DNA: TGTGCCAGCAGTTCCATGCTGGGACGGCGTTATGGCTACACCTTC.

The V call is TRBV5-1, the J call TRBJ1-2, with 7 nucleotides matching TRBD1. This CDR3 region has 13 residues. Germline loops: CDR1 SGHRS, CDR2 YFSETQ. V was pared by 6 bases and J by 3 bases, with 5 bases of the junction left unmatched. The CDR3 reads CASTRTGHYGYTF. CDR3 nucleotides: TGCGCCAGCACTAGGACAGGCCACTATGGCTACACCTTC.

The chain recombines TRBV11-3 with TRBJ1-3; D is unclear. From germline, CDR1 is SGHNT and CDR2 YENEEA. The V end was cut by 1 base, the J end by 0 bases, with 7 bases between. There are 15 residues in the CDR3. CDR3 protein: CASSLGQISGNTIYF. The CDR3 DNA is TGTGCCAGCAGCTTAGGACAAATCTCTGGAAACACCATATATTTT.

V is TRBV12-5 and J is TRBJ1-5, with D unclear. CDR3 length: 13 amino acids. V shed 6 bases and J shed 8 bases, with 14 bases lying between them. CDR1 LGHNT and CDR2 FRNRAP come from the germline V gene. The CDR3 region is CASGPDGGKPQHF. The CDR3 coding sequence is TGTGCTAGTGGCCCGGACGGAGGGAAGCCCCAGCATTTT.

V and J are TRBV30 and TRBJ2-7; D not resolved. CDR3 size: 14 residues. V gave up 2 bases and J gave up 0 bases, with 11 bases separating them. Germline CDR1 is GTSNPN and CDR2 is SVGIG (reference sequence). CDR3 amino acids: CAWSLKTGSYEQYF. The CDR3 bases are TGTGCCTGGAGTCTGAAGACTGGCTCCTACGAGCAGTACTTC.